The next 24 T cell receptor beta chains were all read from a single sample in a study of Ad26.COV2.S vaccination and SARS-CoV-2 variants (dated by TCRdb to the early 2020s). The treatment or condition tag for this specimen amounts to: around 19 received Ad26.COV2.S at low or high dose, single or two shots; five or six received placebo; per-sample allocation not given. Repertoires of vaccine and placebo recipients were sequenced from samples collected on day 63 after the first injection. Libraries were constructed by the immunoSEQ multiplex PCR assay. Entries here come from immuneACCESS through TCRdb and include only in-frame sequences with V and J called. Some clones fail to appear in such tables; in the studies checked, an unresolved V gene covers under half of the shortfall, and the cause of the remainder is unknown. The sample records hundreds of thousands of clones, around 88% of which are singletons. The leading ten clones occupy about 4.6% of the sample.

The specimen was peripheral blood, collected in a trial of Ad26.COV2.S vaccine versus placebo. These TCRs come from a person aged 18 to 59 who received the Ad26.COV2.S COVID-19 vaccine or a placebo.

The chain links TRBV5-1 to TRBJ1-6; D gene ambiguous. Trimming cost V 4 bases and J 7 bases, with 15 bases left between them. Germline CDR1 and CDR2: SGHRS and YFSETQ. This CDR3 has 15 amino acids. The CDR3 nucleotides read TGCGCCAGCAGCCCTTCGTCCAGACTAAATTCACCCCTCCACTTT. It yields the protein CASSPSSRLNSPLHF.

V and J are TRBV7-2 and TRBJ2-7; D unresolved. CDR3 length: 14 amino acids. V lost 1 base to trimming and J lost 3 bases, with 10 bases between them. Germline CDR1 and CDR2: SGHTA and FQGNSA. The CDR3 loop is CASSLVIGSYEQYF. CDR3 sequence (DNA): TGTGCCAGCAGCTTAGTGATTGGCAGCTACGAGCAGTACTTC.

The genes are TRBV7-8 and TRBJ1-1, with D maybe TRBD1 (5 bases). This CDR3 has 14 residues. The V gene lost 5 bases and the J gene lost 1 base, with 11 bases spanning the gap. Germline values: CDR1 SGHVS, CDR2 FQNEAQ. Here the CDR3 reads CASSRGEWNTEAFF. The CDR3 nucleotides read TGTGCCAGCAGCCGAGGGGAGTGGAACACTGAAGCTTTCTTT.

The V gene is TRBV5-1, the J gene TRBJ1-2; D may be TRBD1 (6 bases). Between the trimmed V and J ends, which lost 1 base and 4 bases, there was a span of 14 bases. The CDR3 consists of 15 residues. Germline lookup yields CDR1 SGHRS and CDR2 YFSETQ. As DNA, the CDR3 is TGCGCCAGCAGCTTGACAGGGCGAGGAGTCTATGGCTACACCTTC. It yields the protein CASSLTGRGVYGYTF.

The chain carries TRBV7-9 and TRBJ1-1, with TRBD1 as a possible D gene (5 bases). Trimming took off 4 bases at V and 4 bases at J, with 25 bases between the two ends. The CDR3 consists of 18 residues. CDR1 is SEHNR and CDR2 is FQNEAQ in the germline V gene (reference sequence). This chain's CDR3 is CASSSQLRRARVSTEAFF. For the CDR3, the DNA is TGTGCCAGCAGCTCCCAACTAAGGCGGGCCAGGGTGAGCACTGAAGCTTTCTTT.

V gene TRBV30 combines with J gene TRBJ1-5, with TRBD1 identical over 7 bases. The CDR3 length is 15 residues. V lost 3 bases, J lost 0 bases, and 5 bases stayed unmatched. Germline loops: CDR1 GTSNPN, CDR2 SVGIG (reference sequence). CDR3 residues: CAWSEDRYSNQPQHF. In DNA, the CDR3 is TGTGCCTGGAGCGAGGACAGGTATAGCAATCAGCCCCAGCATTTT.

V usage is TRBV7-2 and J usage is TRBJ1-3; D may be TRBD1 (5 bases). The CDR3 runs to 16 residues. Trimming took off 4 bases at V and 4 bases at J, with 17 bases between the two ends. The germline V gene encodes CDR1 SGHTA and CDR2 FQGNSA. The CDR3 DNA reads TGTGCCAGCAGCTCCCCAGGGAGTTCGGGGGGAAACACCATATATTTT. Amino acids: CASSSPGSSGGNTIYF.

This chain uses TRBV5-1 with TRBJ2-2; 8 bases match TRBD1. The junction had 7 bases not matched to a gene; V was cut back by 5 bases and J by 4 bases. The length of the CDR3 is 15 residues. Per germline, CDR1 SGHRS and CDR2 YFSETQ. The DNA for the CDR3 is TGCGCCAGCAGACTGGACAGGGCCCGCACCGGGGAGCTGTTTTTT. Its protein product is CASRLDRARTGELFF.

This chain connects TRBV24-1 to TRBJ2-6, with D maybe TRBD1 (5 bases). The V end was cut by 4 bases, the J end by 4 bases, with 13 bases between. The CDR3 loop spans 16 amino acids. The germline V gene encodes CDR1 KGHDR and CDR2 SFDVKD. The CDR3 protein is CATSDPGNSGANVLTF. The CDR3 DNA is TGTGCCACCAGTGACCCAGGGAATTCCGGGGCCAACGTCCTGACTTTC.

This chain joins TRBV7-8 and TRBJ2-3; 11 bases are a match to TRBD1. CDR3 size: 15 residues. Trimming at V came to 0 bases and at J to 5 bases, leaving 1 base not matched to a gene. The V gene's germline CDR1 is SGHVS and CDR2 FQNEAQ. The CDR3 is CASSLAGQGGDTQYF. The CDR3, as DNA: TGTGCCAGCAGCTTAGCGGGACAGGGGGGAGATACGCAGTATTTT.

The chain uses TRBV7-9 and TRBJ2-7; possibly TRBD1 for D (6 bases). Trimming took off 8 bases at V and 0 bases at J, with 14 bases between the two ends. Per the germline V gene, CDR1 is SEHNR and CDR2 is FQNEAQ (reference sequence). This CDR3 contains 14 residues. This chain's CDR3 is CASAFGTNSYEQYF. CDR3 sequence (DNA): TGTGCCAGCGCGTTTGGGACAAACTCCTACGAGCAGTACTTC.

The chain is built from TRBV7-9 and TRBJ1-4; D call uncertain. The CDR3 contains 14 residues. V dropped 3 bases and J dropped 8 bases, with 13 bases sitting between them. CDR1 is SEHNR, CDR2 FQNEAQ, per germline (reference sequence). CDR3 protein: CASSFSSIGEKLFF. The CDR3 nucleotides read TGTGCCAGCAGCTTTTCCTCGATTGGGGAAAAACTGTTTTTT.

V is TRBV28 and J is TRBJ2-3; D is unclear. Germline V gene data show CDR1 as MDHEN and CDR2 as SYDVKM. The CDR3 totals 13 residues. The V and J ends lost 5 bases and 4 bases respectively, with 10 bases between them. For the CDR3, the DNA is TGTGCCAGCAGTCTCCCGACGGCAGATACGCAGTATTTT. This gives the protein CASSLPTADTQYF.

This chain connects TRBV5-5 to TRBJ2-4; possible D gene TRBD1, 5 bases. Trimming shortened V by 3 bases and J by 0 bases, and 10 bases separated the two germline ends. Germline values: CDR1 SGHKS, CDR2 YYEKEE (reference sequence). The CDR3 loop spans 15 amino acids. The CDR3 DNA reads as TGTGCCAGCAGCTGGGGCACGGGAGCCAAAAACATTCAGTACTTC. This codes for CASSWGTGAKNIQYF.

About this clone: At one end the junction does not follow the germline gene, possibly because of a read error. The rearrangement joins TRBV12-3 or TRBV12-4 to TRBJ1-1; D ambiguous. The CDR3 has 13 amino acids. In nucleotides, the CDR3 is TGTGCCAGCAGTTCCCGCGTTTGGACCCAACCGATCTTT. This sequence encodes CASSSRVWTQPIF.

V and J are TRBV12-3 or TRBV12-4 and TRBJ2-1; a possible D gene is TRBD1 (6 bases). The CDR3 runs to 13 residues. The ends were cut back, 9 bases at V and 3 bases at J, with 12 bases in the middle. The CDR3 DNA sequence: TGTGCCAGTCGGCAGGGGCGCTACAATGAGCAGTTCTTC. Its protein product is CASRQGRYNEQFF.

The chain uses TRBV4-1 and TRBJ1-1; unclear D gene. The ends were cut back, 1 base at V and 3 bases at J, with 15 bases in the middle. CDR1 MGHRA and CDR2 YSYEKL come from the germline V gene. CDR3 length: 16 residues. The DNA of the CDR3 is TGCGCCAGCAGCCAAGCCACGGGCGGGAGGGACACTGAAGCTTTCTTT. Protein: CASSQATGGRDTEAFF.

The rearrangement links TRBV10-1 to TRBJ1-6, with a possible D match to TRBD1 (5 bases). The CDR3 loop spans 13 amino acids. The V gene's germline CDR1 is WNHNN and CDR2 SYGVQD (reference sequence). Trimming cost V 5 bases and J 8 bases, with 10 bases left between them. The CDR3 is CASSFRGDSPLHF. The CDR3 nucleotides are TGCGCCAGCAGTTTTAGGGGCGATTCACCCCTCCACTTT.

The V call is TRBV5-8, the J call TRBJ1-6; tentatively, D is TRBD1 (6 bases). Per germline, CDR1 SGHTS and CDR2 YDEGEE. Trimming removed 0 bases from V and 3 bases from J, with 10 bases in between. This CDR3 spans 16 amino acids. The CDR3 protein is CASSLATGNYNSPLHF. CDR3 nucleotide sequence: TGTGCCAGCAGCTTGGCTACAGGGAACTATAATTCACCCCTCCACTTT.

CDR3 amino acids: CASPTDSGNTIYF. In DNA, the CDR3 is TGTGCCAGTCCTACAGACTCTGGAAACACCATATATTTT. This chain connects TRBV28 to TRBJ1-3; D unclear. Germline lookup yields CDR1 MDHEN and CDR2 SYDVKM. This CDR3 is built from 13 residues. Trimming removed 9 bases from V and 0 bases from J, with 9 bases in between.

The chain recombines TRBV5-4 with TRBJ2-3; the D is unclear. This CDR3 comprises 15 residues. V was pared by 4 bases and J by 2 bases, with 14 bases between. Germline V lookup: CDR1 SGHNT, CDR2 YYREEE (reference sequence). For the CDR3, the DNA is TGTGCCAGCAGCCCTTCTTGGGTCGTCACAGATACGCAGTATTTT. Protein product: CASSPSWVVTDTQYF.

This clone showed up just once. The rearrangement links TRBV9 to TRBJ1-5; no reliable D call. The germline CDR1 and CDR2 sequences are SGDLS and YYNGEE. The CDR3 spans 15 residues. Trimming left V 1 base short and J 2 bases short, with 10 bases between. In DNA, the CDR3 is TGTGCCAGCAGCGTATCCGTGGAGGGCAATCAGCCCCAGCATTTT. It encodes CASSVSVEGNQPQHF.

V and J are TRBV11-2 and TRBJ2-1; no reliable D call. CDR3 size: 14 residues. Germline V gives CDR1 SGHAT, CDR2 FQNNGV. Trimming took off 2 bases at V and 8 bases at J, with 13 bases between the two ends. Here the CDR3 reads CASSLWREEYEQFF. The CDR3 coding sequence is TGTGCCAGCAGCTTATGGCGCGAGGAATATGAGCAGTTCTTC.

The rearrangement joins TRBV5-1 to TRBJ1-2; D possibly corresponds to TRBD1 (6 bases). Trimming removed 4 bases from V and 4 bases from J, with 14 bases in between. Germline CDR1 reads SGHRS; CDR2 reads YFSETQ. The CDR3 has 14 amino acids. DNA of the CDR3: TGCGCCAGCAGCCTACGGGGGGCCGCCTATGGCTACACCTTC. Translated: CASSLRGAAYGYTF.